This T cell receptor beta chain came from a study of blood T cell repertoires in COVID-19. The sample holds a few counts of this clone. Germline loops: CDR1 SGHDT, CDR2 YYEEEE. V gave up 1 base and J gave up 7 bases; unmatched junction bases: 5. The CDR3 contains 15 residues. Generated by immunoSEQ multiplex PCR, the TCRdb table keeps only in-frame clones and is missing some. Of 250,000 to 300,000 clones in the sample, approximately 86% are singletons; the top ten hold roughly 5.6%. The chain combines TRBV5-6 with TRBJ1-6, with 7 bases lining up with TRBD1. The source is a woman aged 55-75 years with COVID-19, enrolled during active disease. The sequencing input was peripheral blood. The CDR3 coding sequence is TGTGCCAGCAGCTTGTGGGACAGAGGGAATTCACCCCTCCACTTT. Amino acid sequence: CASSLWDRGNSPLHF.